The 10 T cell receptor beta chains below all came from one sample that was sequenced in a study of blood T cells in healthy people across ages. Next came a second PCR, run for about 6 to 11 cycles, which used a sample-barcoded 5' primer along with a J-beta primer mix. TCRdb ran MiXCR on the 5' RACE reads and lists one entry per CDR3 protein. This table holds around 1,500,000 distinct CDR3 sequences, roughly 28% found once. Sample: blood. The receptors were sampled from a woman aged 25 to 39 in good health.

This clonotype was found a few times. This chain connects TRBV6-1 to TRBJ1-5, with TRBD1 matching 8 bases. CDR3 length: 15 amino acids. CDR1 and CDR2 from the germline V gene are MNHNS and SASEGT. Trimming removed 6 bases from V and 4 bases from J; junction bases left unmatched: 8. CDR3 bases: TGTGCCAGCAGGACAGGGGCCCGCGTTAATCAGCCCCAGCATTTT. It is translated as CASRTGARVNQPQHF.

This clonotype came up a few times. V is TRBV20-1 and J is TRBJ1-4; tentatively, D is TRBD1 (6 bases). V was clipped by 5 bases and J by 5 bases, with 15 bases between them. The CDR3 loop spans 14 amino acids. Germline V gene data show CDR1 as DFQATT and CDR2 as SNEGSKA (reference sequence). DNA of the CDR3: TGCAGTGCTTCCCCCGACAGGCGAAATGAAAAACTGTTTTTT. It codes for CSASPDRRNEKLFF.

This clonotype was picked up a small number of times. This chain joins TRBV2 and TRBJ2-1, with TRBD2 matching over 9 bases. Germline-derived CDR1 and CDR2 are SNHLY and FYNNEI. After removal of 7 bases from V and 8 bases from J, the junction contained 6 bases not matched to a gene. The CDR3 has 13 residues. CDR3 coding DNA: TGTGCCAGCAAGAGCGGGAGGTCCCATGAGCAGTTCTTC. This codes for CASKSGRSHEQFF.

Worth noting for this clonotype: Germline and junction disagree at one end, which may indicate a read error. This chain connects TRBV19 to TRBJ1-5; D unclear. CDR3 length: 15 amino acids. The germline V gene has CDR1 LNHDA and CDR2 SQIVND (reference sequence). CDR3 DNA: TGTGCCGGTAGTATCCGCAGTGGGATCAATCAGCCCCAGCATTTT. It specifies CAGSIRSGINQPQHF.

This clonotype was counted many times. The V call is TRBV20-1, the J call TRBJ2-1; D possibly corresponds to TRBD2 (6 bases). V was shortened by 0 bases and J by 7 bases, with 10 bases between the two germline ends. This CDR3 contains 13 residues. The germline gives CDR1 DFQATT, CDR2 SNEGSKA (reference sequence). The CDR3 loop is CSAREATRNEQFF. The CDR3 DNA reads TGCAGTGCTAGAGAGGCGACTAGAAATGAGCAGTTCTTC.

CDR3: CASSSTTRNEQYF. The CDR3 coding sequence is TGTGCCAGCAGCTCGACGACCCGAAACGAGCAGTACTTC. The V gene is TRBV7-2, the J gene TRBJ2-7, with D uncertain. The germline V and J ends were trimmed by 4 bases and 5 bases, with 12 bases remaining between them. CDR3 length: 13 amino acids. Germline V lookup: CDR1 SGHTA, CDR2 FQGNSA.

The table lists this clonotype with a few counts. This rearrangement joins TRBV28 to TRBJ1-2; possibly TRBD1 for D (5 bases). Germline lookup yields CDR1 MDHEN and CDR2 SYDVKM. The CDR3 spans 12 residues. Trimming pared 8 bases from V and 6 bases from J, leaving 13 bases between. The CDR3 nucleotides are TGTGCCAGCGAGACATCAGGGAATGGCTACACCTTC. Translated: CASETSGNGYTF.

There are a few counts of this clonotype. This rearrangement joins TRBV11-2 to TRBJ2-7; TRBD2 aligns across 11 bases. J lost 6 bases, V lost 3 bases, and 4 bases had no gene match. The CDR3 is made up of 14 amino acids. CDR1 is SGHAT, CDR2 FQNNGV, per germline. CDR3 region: CASSLTSGDLEQYF. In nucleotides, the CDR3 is TGTGCCAGCAGCTTGACTAGCGGGGACCTCGAGCAGTACTTC. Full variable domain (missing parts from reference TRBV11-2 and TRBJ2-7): EAGVAQSPRYKIIEKRQSVAFWCNPISGHATLYWYQQILGQGPKLLIQFQNNGVVDDSQLPKDRFSAERLKGVDSTLKIQPAKLEDSAVYLCASSLTSGDLEQYFGPGTRLTVT.

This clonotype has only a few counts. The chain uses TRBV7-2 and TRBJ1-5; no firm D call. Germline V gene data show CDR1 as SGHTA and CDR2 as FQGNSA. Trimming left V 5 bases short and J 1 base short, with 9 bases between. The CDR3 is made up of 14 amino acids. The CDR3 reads CASSRPDSNQPQHF. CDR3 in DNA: TGTGCCAGCAGCCGGCCAGACAGCAATCAGCCCCAGCATTTT. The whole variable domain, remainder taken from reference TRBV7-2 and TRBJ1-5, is GAGVSQSPSNKVTEKGKDVELRCDPISGHTALYWYRQSLGQGLEFLIYFQGNSAPDKSGLPSDRFSAERTGGSVSTLTIQRTQQEDSAVYLCASSRPDSNQPQHFGDGTRLSIL.

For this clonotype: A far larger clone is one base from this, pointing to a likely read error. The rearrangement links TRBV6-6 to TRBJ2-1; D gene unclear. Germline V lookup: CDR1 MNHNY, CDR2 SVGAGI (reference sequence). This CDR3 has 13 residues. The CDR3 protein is CASTPSSYNERFF. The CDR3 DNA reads TGTGCCAGCACTCCGAGCTCCTACAATGAGCGGTTCTTC.